Listed here are 2 T cell receptor beta chains from one sample, sequenced in a study of shared clonotypes between healthy human individuals. Positively selected for CCR7, the CD45RO-negative cells used as naive CD8 cells excluded terminally differentiated effector memory CD45RA+ cells. The table came from immunoSEQ multiplex PCR; TCRdb's copy has only in-frame clones and leaves some out. The table lists hundreds of thousands of clones, around 92% of them singletons. Source material: naive CD8+ T cells sorted from blood. The receptors were gathered from a man younger than 40 in good health.

The chain recombines TRBV6-5 with TRBJ2-6; D perhaps matches TRBD2 (5 bases). The germline CDR1 and CDR2 sequences are MNHEY and SVGAGI. There are 16 residues in the CDR3. Trimming cost V 2 bases and J 4 bases, with 12 bases left between them. CDR3 DNA sequence: TGTGCCAGCAGTTACAATGGACTTGGGGGGGCCAACGTCCTGACTTTC. This translates into CASSYNGLGGANVLTF.

The V and J genes are TRBV4-2 and TRBJ2-5; no clear D. The CDR3 is made up of 15 amino acids. Trimming pared 6 bases from V and 3 bases from J, leaving 17 bases between. The V gene's germline CDR1 is LGHNA and CDR2 YNFKEQ. The DNA of the CDR3 is TGTGCCAGCAGTCCAAGCCTAGGTACGAAAGAGACCCAGTACTTC. Residues: CASSPSLGTKETQYF.